These 20 T cell receptor beta chains originate from one sample sequenced in a study of control samples from healthy donors and cancer patients. Assay used: immunoSEQ multiplex PCR; TCRdb lists only in-frame clones, some missing. Altogether about 130,000 clones are present, 80% to 95% being singletons, with the ten largest covering more than 2%. Sequenced input: blood. Receptor source: a man younger than 30 in good health.

Comments on this clone: Within the sample, other DNA sequences also encode this same CDR3. This sequence joins TRBV12-3 or TRBV12-4 and TRBJ1-1, with D unresolved. The CDR3 extends over 13 amino acids. With 1 base removed from V and 5 bases from J, the gap between germline ends came to 8 bases. The DNA of the CDR3 is TGTGCCAGCAGTTTAGGGGGTAGGACTGAAGCTTTCTTT. The encoded protein is CASSLGGRTEAFF.

The chain joins TRBV9 to TRBJ2-3; D possibly matches TRBD1 or TRBD2 (5 bases each). Trimming shortened V by 4 bases and J by 3 bases, and 21 bases separated the two germline ends. The germline CDR1 and CDR2 sequences are SGDLS and YYNGEE. The CDR3 spans 17 residues. CDR3 DNA: TGTGCCAGCAGCTTAACCGGGACCACCGTGCCGACAGATACGCAGTATTTT. It is translated as CASSLTGTTVPTDTQYF.

The chain carries TRBV27 and TRBJ1-5; D is undetermined. CDR1 and CDR2 (germline): MNHEY, SMNVEV (reference sequence). Trimming took off 3 bases at V and 10 bases at J, with 13 bases between the two ends. CDR3 length: 13 amino acids. CDR3 loop: CASSLDRLNPQHF. DNA for the CDR3: TGTGCCAGCAGTTTGGATCGCCTGAATCCCCAGCATTTT.

J is TRBJ2-1 and V is TRBV18; TRBD2 aligns across 11 bases. The CDR3 totals 17 residues. Germline CDR1 is KGHSH and CDR2 is LQKENI. With V trimmed by 3 bases and J by 7 bases, 11 bases remained unmatched. CDR3 coding DNA: TGTGCCAGCTCACCTAGTGAGGGACTAGCGGAGGTAAATGAGCAGTTCTTC. Translating gives CASSPSEGLAEVNEQFF.

The rearrangement uses TRBV6-2 or TRBV6-3 and TRBJ1-2; D unresolved. The ends were cut back, 0 bases at V and 1 base at J, with 6 bases in the middle. The CDR3 runs to 14 residues. Germline V gene data show CDR1 as MNHEY and CDR2 as SVGEGT. The CDR3 DNA sequence: TGTGCCAGCAGTTACTCCCAGAGTAACTATGGCTACACCTTC. This codes for CASSYSQSNYGYTF.

The genes are TRBV7-8 and TRBJ1-2, with D unclear. Germline CDR1 is SGHVS and CDR2 is FQNEAQ. This CDR3 contains 14 residues. The V and J ends lost 0 bases and 6 bases respectively, with 11 bases between them. DNA for the CDR3: TGTGCCAGCAGCTTAGCACTGGCGCGACATGGCTACACCTTC. Translated, it gives CASSLALARHGYTF.

The chain combines TRBV30 with TRBJ1-2; the D is unclear. CDR3 length: 11 residues. Per the germline V gene, CDR1 is GTSNPN and CDR2 is SVGIG (reference sequence). V dropped 2 bases and J dropped 7 bases, with 8 bases sitting between them. CDR3 loop: CAWSSGFGYTF. In DNA form, the CDR3 reads TGTGCCTGGAGTTCGGGTTTTGGCTACACCTTC.

The chain links TRBV19 to TRBJ2-1; 9 bases line up with TRBD1. CDR3 length: 15 amino acids. Germline values: CDR1 LNHDA, CDR2 SQIVND (reference sequence). The ends lost 8 bases at V and 9 bases at J; junction bases unmatched: 14. Here the CDR3 reads CASRLRDRVKGEQFF. CDR3 nucleotide sequence: TGTGCCAGTCGCTTGCGGGACAGGGTAAAGGGTGAGCAGTTCTTC.

This rearrangement joins TRBV2 to TRBJ1-5, with no clear D. Germline CDR1 reads SNHLY; CDR2 reads FYNNEI. V was shortened by 6 bases and J by 3 bases, with 6 bases between the two germline ends. The CDR3 is made up of 12 amino acids. CDR3 bases: TGTGCCAGCAGGGATAACAATCAGCCCCAGCATTTT. Protein: CASRDNNQPQHF. Complete variable domain (other parts from reference TRBV2 and TRBJ1-5): EPEVTQTPSHQVTQMGQEVILRCVPISNHLYFYWYRQILGQKVEFLVSFYNNEISEKSEIFDDQFSVERPDGSNFTLKIRSTKLEDSAMYFCASRDNNQPQHFGDGTRLSIL.

The rearrangement uses TRBV16 and TRBJ1-3; D may be TRBD1 (6 bases). The V gene's germline CDR1 is KGHSY and CDR2 FQNENV. The CDR3 has 16 residues. The V gene lost 1 base and the J gene lost 0 bases, with 10 bases spanning the gap. DNA for the CDR3: TGTGCCAGCAGCCAATTGGGGGCGCACTCTGGAAACACCATATATTTT. It translates to CASSQLGAHSGNTIYF. Full variable domain (rest looked up from reference TRBV16 and TRBJ1-3): GEEVAQTPKHLVRGEGQKAKLYCAPIKGHSYVFWYQQVLKNEFKFLISFQNENVFDETGMPKERFSAKCLPNSPCSLEIQATKLEDSAVYFCASSQLGAHSGNTIYFGEGSWLTVV.

This chain links TRBV18 with TRBJ1-5; no clear D gene. The CDR3 extends over 15 amino acids. Germline V gene sequence: CDR1 KGHSH, CDR2 LQKENI. V dropped 1 base and J dropped 0 bases, with 7 bases sitting between them. The CDR3, as DNA: TGTGCCAGCTCACCACTACCGATTAGCAATCAGCCCCAGCATTTT. It codes for CASSPLPISNQPQHF.

This chain links TRBV3-1 (or the pseudogene TRBV3-2) with TRBJ2-1; no clear D. Germline loops: CDR1 LGHDT, CDR2 YNNKEL (reference sequence). The CDR3 sequence is 13 residues long. The V end lost 0 bases, the J end lost 5 bases, and 5 bases lay between the germline ends. The CDR3, as DNA: TGTGCCAGCAGCCAAGATTGGGACAATGAGCAGTTCTTC. Translating gives CASSQDWDNEQFF.

This clone was found a few times. The rearrangement joins TRBV6-5 to TRBJ1-5, with unresolved D. V lost 5 bases to trimming and J lost 7 bases, with 12 bases between them. This CDR3 has 13 residues. From germline, CDR1 is MNHEY and CDR2 SVGAGI. The CDR3, as DNA: TGTGCCAGCAGTCAAAAGGGCGGGCAGCCCCAGCATTTT. Encoded protein: CASSQKGGQPQHF.

In DNA, the CDR3 is TGTGCCAGCAGCTTGGTTCGCCCCGGCGGGGTTGTTGGAAACACCATATATTTT. Amino acid sequence: CASSLVRPGGVVGNTIYF. The chain is built from TRBV5-5 and TRBJ1-3, with D uncertain. The length of the CDR3 is 18 residues. V was trimmed by 0 bases and J by 3 bases, leaving 19 bases between them. The V gene's germline CDR1 is SGHKS and CDR2 YYEKEE (reference sequence).

The genes are TRBV5-1 and TRBJ1-4; maybe TRBD1 (5 bases). Trimming removed 0 bases from V and 5 bases from J, with 11 bases in between. Germline CDR1 SGHRS, CDR2 YFSETQ. The CDR3 has 15 amino acids. CDR3 sequence: CASSLAREYNEKLFF. The CDR3 region has the DNA TGCGCCAGCAGCTTGGCCAGGGAATACAATGAAAAACTGTTTTTT.

The V and J genes are TRBV12-3 or TRBV12-4 and TRBJ2-1; D remains ambiguous. This CDR3 region has 12 residues. The germline V and J ends were trimmed by 1 base and 8 bases, with 6 bases remaining between them. CDR3 bases: TGTGCCAGCAGTTTAGGGCCATATGAGCAGTTCTTC. Translating gives CASSLGPYEQFF.

This CDR3 reads CASSFSGRSQETQYF. As DNA, the CDR3 is TGTGCCAGCAGCTTTAGCGGGAGATCCCAAGAGACCCAGTACTTC. The genes are TRBV13 and TRBJ2-5; 9 bases are a match to TRBD2. Germline V CDR1 and CDR2: PRHDT, FYEKMQ (reference sequence). The CDR3 covers 15 residues. With V trimmed by 3 bases and J by 1 base, 3 bases remained unmatched. The full variable domain, rest sourced from reference TRBV13 and TRBJ2-5, is AAGVIQSPRHLIKEKRETATLKCYPIPRHDTVYWYQQGPGQDPQFLISFYEKMQSDKGSIPDRFSAQQFSDYHSELNMSSLELGDSALYFCASSFSGRSQETQYFGPGTRLLVL.

CDR3 residues: CASWTSQLNTEAFF. CDR3 nucleotide sequence: TGTGCCAGCTGGACATCACAGTTGAACACTGAAGCTTTCTTT. The chain recombines TRBV6-6 with TRBJ1-1, with TRBD1 as a possible D gene (5 bases). Germline CDR1 and CDR2: MNHNY and SVGAGI (reference sequence). Trimming pared 8 bases from V and 0 bases from J, leaving 13 bases between. The CDR3 runs to 14 residues.

This chain uses TRBV6-2 or TRBV6-3 with TRBJ2-7; D not resolved. Germline V gene lookup returns CDR1 MNHEY and CDR2 SVGEGT. Trimming pared 2 bases from V and 5 bases from J, leaving 10 bases between. CDR3 length: 13 amino acids. The CDR3 protein is CASSYAGYHEQYV. In DNA, the CDR3 is TGTGCCAGCAGTTACGCCGGGTACCACGAGCAGTACGTC.

The chain links TRBV9 to TRBJ1-6; TRBD1 matches 9 bases. V was pared by 4 bases and J by 10 bases, with 9 bases of the junction left unmatched. The V gene's germline CDR1 is SGDLS and CDR2 YYNGEE. The CDR3 length is 15 residues. The CDR3 reads CASSPYTGGGSPLHF. The CDR3 region has the DNA TGTGCCAGCAGCCCCTACACAGGGGGCGGCTCACCCCTCCACTTT. The variable domain in full, completed from reference TRBV9 and TRBJ1-6, reads DSGVTQTPKHLITATGQRVTLRCSPRSGDLSVYWYQQSLDQGLQFLIQYYNGEERAKGNILERFSAQQFPDLHSELNLSSLELGDSALYFCASSPYTGGGSPLHFGNGTRLTVT.